Listed below are T cell receptor beta chains from one sample, sequenced in a study of blood T cell repertoires in COVID-19. Sequencing was performed with immunoSEQ multiplex PCR; in TCRdb, only in-frame clones are kept and a portion is missing. The sample shows about 220,000 clones, roughly 90% of them seen only once. Sequenced sample: PBMCs or T cells enriched from blood (not recorded which). The receptor set was obtained from a woman aged 40-49 years with acute COVID-19. Each CDR3 is given with its conserved first and last residue. Fields, in order: V gene, clone size, D gene, J gene, CDR3 DNA, CDR3 protein. A D gene is named only where the DNA matches it firmly. Size values are once, few and many counts, or a class for expanded clones, and some rows have none.

>TRBV11-2|.|.|TRBJ2-7
TGTGCCAGCAGCTTAGTACTAGCCGGGTACGAGCAGTACTTC
CASSLVLAGYEQYF
>TRBV6-5|.|.|TRBJ1-2
TGTGCCAGCAGTTACTCGGGCCAGGGTGCTAACTATGGCTACACCTTC
CASSYSGQGANYGYTF
>TRBV10-3|few|TRBD1|TRBJ1-5
TGTGCCAGCAGGGGGCGGCTAGAGGAGCCCCAGCATTTT
CASRGRLEEPQHF
>TRBV27|.|TRBD2|TRBJ2-3
TGTGCCAGCAGCTTCCTTAGCGGGGGCACAGATACGCAGTATTTT
CASSFLSGGTDTQYF
>TRBV9|.|.|TRBJ1-4
TGTGCCAGCAGCGTACGGAGTAATGAAAAACTGTTTTTT
CASSVRSNEKLFF
>TRBV12-5|.|.|TRBJ1-5
TGTGCTAGTGGTTCCCTTACCGGACAGTGGGATCAGCCCCAGCATTTT
CASGSLTGQWDQPQHF
>TRBV7-2|.|.|TRBJ2-2
TGTGCCAGCAGCTTCCGGCAGCGATATGCCGGGGAGCTGTTTTTT
CASSFRQRYAGELFF
>TRBV3-1/TRBV3-2|.|.|TRBJ2-7
TGTGCCAGCAGCCCCTTAATGCGGGACTTC
CASSPLMRDF
>TRBV7-3|.|.|TRBJ2-1
TGTGCCAGCAGCTTGTCTAGGGAGAATGAGCAGTTCTTC
CASSLSRENEQFF
>TRBV19|.|.|TRBJ1-2
TGTGCCAGTAGTATGCGGGACGACTATGGCTACACCTTC
CASSMRDDYGYTF
>TRBV27|few|TRBD1|TRBJ1-2
TGTGCCAGCAGTGCCGGGACAGACTATGGCTACACCTTC
CASSAGTDYGYTF
>TRBV18|once|.|TRBJ1-5
TGTGCCAGCTCACCGTCAGGGGCCGTGCCCCAGCATTTT
CASSPSGAVPQHF
>TRBV6-5|.|TRBD1|TRBJ1-2
TGTGCCAGCAGCCGGGTTTTCGAGGGGGCAAGTGGCTACACCTTC
CASSRVFEGASGYTF
>TRBV7-2|.|.|TRBJ2-7
TGTGCCAGCAGCCGTACTAGCCCCGAGCAGTACTTC
CASSRTSPEQYF
>TRBV28|.|.|TRBJ2-7
TGTGCCAGCAAAACGTCCTCCCAGGGGCTTTACGAGCAGTACTTC
CASKTSSQGLYEQYF
>TRBV9|.|TRBD1|TRBJ2-7
TGTGCCAGCAGCGACGCCGGGACAGGGCCTCACGAGCAGTACTTC
CASSDAGTGPHEQYF
>TRBV2|.|.|TRBJ2-3
TGTGCCAGCAGTCCTCGAGGACTCCTCATGGGAGATACGCAGTATTTT
CASSPRGLLMGDTQYF
>TRBV3-1/TRBV3-2|.|TRBD1|TRBJ1-2
TGTGCCAGCAGCCACAGGGGGGTTGTTCGGGCTAACTATGGCTACACCTTC
CASSHRGVVRANYGYTF
>TRBV6-1|.|.|TRBJ1-1
TGTGCCAGCAGTGAGGGACACCTGAACACTGAAGCTTTCTTT
CASSEGHLNTEAFF
>TRBV10-3|.|TRBD2|TRBJ2-3
TGTGCCATCGGGGGGACTAGCGACAAAATAGGGATCACAGATACGCAGTATTTT
CAIGGTSDKIGITDTQYF
>TRBV19|.|TRBD1|TRBJ1-1
TGTGCCAGTGGGCCGGACAGGGCGACTGAAGCTTTCTTT
CASGPDRATEAFF
>TRBV4-3|.|TRBD2|TRBJ2-3
TGCGCCAGCAGCTTCACTAGCGGGGGAGCAGATACGCAGTATTTT
CASSFTSGGADTQYF
>TRBV19|.|.|TRBJ1-1
TGTGCCAGTAGTAGGGCCCACGGCACTGAAGCTTTCTTT
CASSRAHGTEAFF
>TRBV29-1|once|.|TRBJ1-2
TGCAGCGCTGGAACAGGGAGGGACTATGGCTACACCTTC
CSAGTGRDYGYTF
>TRBV27|.|.|TRBJ2-5
TGTGCCAGCGTAGCCTCAGGGATGAAGACCCAGTACTTC
CASVASGMKTQYF
>TRBV7-2|.|TRBD2|TRBJ2-4
TGTGCCAGCAGCCCCCGAACTAGCGGGGGAGCCAAAAACATTCAGTACTTC
CASSPRTSGGAKNIQYF
>TRBV7-9|few|TRBD2|TRBJ2-1
TGTGCCAGCAGGCGAGTCGGGCGGGGGGTTACCAATGAGCAGTTCTTC
CASRRVGRGVTNEQFF
>TRBV19|.|TRBD1|TRBJ1-1
TGTGCCAGTAGTCCCACGACCCCCGGGACAGGACGATACACTGAAGCTTTCTTT
CASSPTTPGTGRYTEAFF
>TRBV4-3|.|.|TRBJ1-3
TGCGCCAGCAGCCAAGATTGGTCCGCGGATGGAAACACCATATATTTT
CASSQDWSADGNTIYF